This TCR beta chain was identified during a study of blood T cell repertoires in COVID-19. Study overall: Sites across the United States, Italy and Spain contributed samples from acute and convalescent COVID-19. PBMCs, B-cell-depleted T cells, or T cells provided the cDNA or gDNA that made up the material.

V lost 4 bases, J lost 3 bases, and 13 bases lay in between. CDR3 length: 14 residues. Germline V CDR1 and CDR2: SEHNR, FQNEAQ (reference sequence). In the source study's methods: For nucleated cells, counts were estimated from reference gene primer amplification. Profiling relied on immunoSEQ multiplex PCR, and the TCRdb table lists in-frame clones only, not all of them. From that table come the V and J calls and clone size; the DNA was used to work out D and trimming. The sample contains about 320,000 clones, roughly 83% of which appear only once. The TCR originated in a woman in her forties or fifties with acute or convalescent COVID-19. Material for sequencing was peripheral blood. V and J are TRBV7-9 and TRBJ2-7; D perhaps matches TRBD2 (6 bases). This CDR3 is CASSSRTMYYEQYF. The DNA of the CDR3 is TGTGCCAGCAGCTCCAGGACTATGTACTACGAGCAGTACTTC.